Sequencing of this T cell receptor beta chain was carried out in a study of synovial regulatory T cells in juvenile arthritis. About this clone itself: The antigen is not known.

Findings and limits, study-wide: Largely private between patients, iaTreg TCR repertoires showed partial overlap with synovial Teff and blood CPL repertoires. TCR diversity was lower in inflammation-associated blood Treg cells than in other blood Treg cells.

This CDR3 contains 16 residues. No DNA accompanies this entry. Profiled with immunoSEQ multiplex PCR; TCRdb holds only in-frame clones, not every one. Here the sample table reports around 9,000 clones. The rearrangement joins TRBV12-2 to TRBJ1-5; TCRdb selects TRBD1, and the lack of DNA leaves this call unchecked. TRBV12-2 is annotated as a pseudogene. This sequence originates from a donor younger than 30 with juvenile idiopathic arthritis. Source material: Treg cells from blood. Subset defined: HLA-DR+ inflammation-associated blood Treg cells. The CDR3 loop is CASRSPGQTSNQPQHF.